This T cell receptor (beta chain) was sequenced in a study of blood T cells in healthy people across ages. Alongside a J-beta primer mix, a sample-barcoded 5' primer served in a second PCR lasting roughly 6 to 12 cycles. CDR3-containing paired-end reads numbered at least 2.5 million in each sample. TCRdb re-analysed the 5' RACE reads in MiXCR, keeping a single row per CDR3 protein. The sample shows 900,000 to 950,000 distinct CDR3 sequences, almost 30% of them seen only once. The germline V and J ends were trimmed by 1 base and 0 bases, with 9 bases remaining between them. CDR1 and CDR2 from the germline V gene are SGHTA and FQGNSA. CDR3 length: 15 residues. Separately, the same data were catalogued under a study of T cells of mothers and their children. From that report: The donor cohort consisted of a few healthy Caucasian mothers and their six children. All extracted RNA went into cDNA synthesis, approximately 1.5 ug per 15 ul.

Sequences were obtained from blood. The rearrangement uses TRBV7-2 and TRBJ1-1, with D perhaps TRBD1 (5 bases). The receptor comes from a woman between 40 and 55 years old in good health. This chain's CDR3 is CASSLGGFLNTEAFF. The CDR3 DNA is TGTGCCAGCAGCTTAGGGGGGTTCTTGAACACTGAAGCTTTCTTT.